The rows below give T cell receptor beta chains drawn from one sample of a study of T cell clones after liver transplantation. Sequencing was performed with immunoSEQ multiplex PCR; in TCRdb, only in-frame clones are kept and a portion is missing. The table shows around 75,000 clones, with around four fifths occurring only once. This specimen consisted of CD4+ T cells from blood, obtained less than 50 months after liver transplant. The source is a human patient who received a liver transplant. T cells may partly derive from the graft donor. The CDR3 runs from the conserved cysteine through the conserved F or W. The D gene is left open where the match is weak. Not every row has a clone size; where given, it reads once, few, many or a size class.

. | 15 | TRBJ2-2 | TRBD2 | TRBV2 | TGTGCCAACAGACTAGCGGGAGGTAACACCGGGGAGCTGTTTTTT | CANRLAGGNTGELFF
. | 13 | TRBJ2-7 | . | TRBV28 | TGTGCCAGCAGAGGGACTGCCTCCTACGAGCAGTACTTC | CASRGTASYEQYF
. | 13 | TRBJ1-2 | . | TRBV6-5 | TGTGCCAGCAGTTCCCCGGGACAACAACCTCTCACCTTC | CASSSPGQQPLTF
. | 12 | TRBJ2-1 | . | TRBV6-5 | TGTGCCAGCAGTTACATTGCGGGCGGACAGTTCTTC | CASSYIAGGQFF
. | 15 | TRBJ1-3 | TRBD1 | TRBV15 | TGTGCCACCAGCAGAGATAAGAGACAGGGTGACACCATATATTTT | CATSRDKRQGDTIYF
. | 12 | TRBJ2-2 | . | TRBV7-9 | TGTGCCAGCAGCCTTAACACCGGGGAGCTGTTTTTT | CASSLNTGELFF
. | 16 | TRBJ1-2 | . | TRBV28 | TGTGCCAGCAGCCTGGGGGGGCCTTTAACAATTGGTGGCTACACCTTC | CASSLGGPLTIGGYTF
few | 13 | TRBJ1-3 | . | TRBV15 | TGTGCCACCAGACAGGATGCTGGAAACACCATATATTTT | CATRQDAGNTIYF
. | 15 | TRBJ2-3 | TRBD2 | TRBV7-6 | TGTGCCAGCAGCTTAAGCGGGGAGAACACAGATACGCAGTATTTT | CASSLSGENTDTQYF
. | 15 | TRBJ2-1 | TRBD2 | TRBV5-3 | TGTGCCAGAAGCCCACTTAGCGGGAGTAGAGATGAGCAGTTCTTC | CARSPLSGSRDEQFF
. | 12 | TRBJ2-5 | . | TRBV5-1 | TGCGCCAGCAGCCGACTAGGGGAGACCCAGTACTTC | CASSRLGETQYF
. | 14 | TRBJ1-2 | TRBD1 | TRBV11-2 | TGTGCCAGCAGCTTAGGACAGGGTGTAAGTGGCTACACCTTC | CASSLGQGVSGYTF
. | 13 | TRBJ2-7 | . | TRBV27 | TGTGCCAGCAGCCAGGAAGGGGGGCGCGAGCAGTACTTC | CASSQEGGREQYF
. | 12 | TRBJ1-2 | . | TRBV29-1 | TGCAGCGTGTATTCTGCTAACTATGGCTACACCTTC | CSVYSANYGYTF
. | 15 | TRBJ2-7 | . | TRBV11-2 | TGTGCCAGCAGCTTAGATCGCGGGACAGTCTACGAGCAGTACTTC | CASSLDRGTVYEQYF
. | 9 | TRBJ1-2 | . | TRBV3-2 | TGTGCCAGAAGGCGGGGGTACACCTTC | CARRRGYTF
. | 15 | TRBJ1-1 | . | TRBV2 | TGTGCCAGCAGTGAAAGTCGGGCAGCGAACACTGAAGCTTTCTTT | CASSESRAANTEAFF
. | 16 | TRBJ2-7 | TRBD1 | TRBV7-6 | TGTGCCAGCAGCTTCGGACAGGTTGCCGGCTTCTACGAGCAGTACTTC | CASSFGQVAGFYEQYF
few | 16 | TRBJ2-7 | TRBD2 | TRBV7-2 | TGTGCCAGCAGCTTAATTCTGTCTAGCGGGAGTCCCGAGCAGTACTTC | CASSLILSSGSPEQYF
once | 15 | TRBJ2-3 | . | TRBV14 | TGTGCCAGCAGCCAGCAGGTTGGGGGCACAGATACGCAGTATTTT | CASSQQVGGTDTQYF
once | 15 | TRBJ2-7 | TRBD2 | TRBV28 | TGTGCCAGCATAGGCGAGCGGGAGGGCAGTCTCGAGCAGTACTTC | CASIGEREGSLEQYF
. | 12 | TRBJ2-7 | . | TRBV28 | TGTGCCAGCAGAGTAGCAGGGTCCGAGCAGTACTTC | CASRVAGSEQYF
. | 16 | TRBJ1-4 | . | TRBV6-5 | TGTGCCAGCAGTTACTCGATTTCAGGGGCTAATGAAAAACTGTTTTTT | CASSYSISGANEKLFF
. | 16 | TRBJ2-7 | . | TRBV4-2 | TGTGCCAGCAGCCAAGAGTTGCTCGGGAGAGAATACGAGCAGTACTTC | CASSQELLGREYEQYF
. | 15 | TRBJ2-1 | TRBD2 | TRBV11-1 | TGTGCCAGCAGCTTTGCGGGGGGCTTAGACAATGAGCAGTTCTTC | CASSFAGGLDNEQFF
. | 15 | TRBJ1-2 | . | TRBV18 | TGTGCCAGCTCACCAAGGTCAGGGGCCGACTATGGCTACACCTTC | CASSPRSGADYGYTF
. | 15 | TRBJ1-5 | . | TRBV5-1 | TGCGCCAGCAGCTTGGATGGCAGTAGCAATCAGCCCCAGCATTTT | CASSLDGSSNQPQHF
many | 14 | TRBJ1-3 | . | TRBV7-2 | TGTGCCAGCAGCTTAGTCGACTCTGGAAACACCATATATTTT | CASSLVDSGNTIYF
. | 14 | TRBJ1-1 | TRBD1 | TRBV7-2 | TGTGCCAGCAGCATGGACAGGGCCAACACTGAAGCTTTCTTT | CASSMDRANTEAFF
. | 13 | TRBJ1-1 | . | TRBV6-1 | TGTGCCAGCAATACGGCCATGAACACTGAAGCTTTCTTT | CASNTAMNTEAFF
. | 11 | TRBJ2-7 | . | TRBV29-1 | TGCAGCGTTGCTGACAGTTACGAGCAGTACTTC | CSVADSYEQYF
. | 17 | TRBJ2-3 | TRBD2 | TRBV4-1 | TGCGCCAGCAGCCAAGAAGTGGGCGGGAGGGCCCGAGGTACGCAGTATTTT | CASSQEVGGRARGTQYF
. | 14 | TRBJ2-7 | . | TRBV6-6 | TGTGCCAGCATTCCCGGGGCGGGGTACTACGAGCAGTACTTC | CASIPGAGYYEQYF
. | 15 | TRBJ2-3 | . | TRBV7-3 | TGTGCCAGCAGCTTAACACCGGGGGCGAGAGATACGCAGTATTTT | CASSLTPGARDTQYF
. | 14 | TRBJ1-2 | . | TRBV18 | TGTGCCAGCACACCACCAGGGATAAACTATGGCTACACCTTC | CASTPPGINYGYTF
. | 13 | TRBJ1-1 | TRBD1 | TRBV4-3 | TGCGCCAGCAGCACAGGGGATAGCACTGAAGCTTTCTTT | CASSTGDSTEAFF
. | 17 | TRBJ2-2 | TRBD1 | TRBV7-3 | TGTGCCAGCAGCTTGGGACAGGGAATAGGGCTTACCGGGGAGCTGTTTTTT | CASSLGQGIGLTGELFF
few | 14 | TRBJ2-4 | TRBD2 | TRBV7-6 | TGTGCCAGCAGCTTAATAACTAGCGGAAACATTCAGTACTTC | CASSLITSGNIQYF